The present entry profiles one T cell receptor beta chain with its context. This CDR3 contains 15 residues. J gave up 10 bases and V 6 bases, and 17 bases lay outside the gene matches. Germline V gene sequence: CDR1 SGHDT, CDR2 YYEEEE. This sample stems from a study of T cell repertoires in cytomegalovirus infection. TCRdb re-analysed the reads in MiXCR, keeping a single row per CDR3 protein. This table holds around 290,000 distinct CDR3 sequences, more than 20% found once. The receptor's source is a human donor in good health (CMV status not recorded). Some clones in this sample may be carry-over from other donors' samples. Sequences were obtained from PBMCs. V gene TRBV5-6 combines with J gene TRBJ2-5; the match to TRBD1 covers 8 bases. CDR3 amino acids: CASTLSTGVKRGQYF. DNA of the CDR3: TGTGCCAGCACCCTGTCGACAGGGGTTAAGAGAGGCCAGTACTTC.